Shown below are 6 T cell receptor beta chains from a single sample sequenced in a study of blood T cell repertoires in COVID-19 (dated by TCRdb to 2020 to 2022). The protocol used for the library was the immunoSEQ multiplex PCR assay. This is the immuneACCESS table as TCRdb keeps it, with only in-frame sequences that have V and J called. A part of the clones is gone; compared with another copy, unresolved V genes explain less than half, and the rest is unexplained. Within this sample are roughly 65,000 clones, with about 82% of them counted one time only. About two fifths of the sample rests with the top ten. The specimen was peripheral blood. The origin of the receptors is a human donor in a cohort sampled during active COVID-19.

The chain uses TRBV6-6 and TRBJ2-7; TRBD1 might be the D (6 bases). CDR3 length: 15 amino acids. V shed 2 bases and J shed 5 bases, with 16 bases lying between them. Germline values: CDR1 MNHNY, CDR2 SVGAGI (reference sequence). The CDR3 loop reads CASSYPRGKPHEQYF. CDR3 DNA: TGTGCCAGCAGTTACCCGAGGGGGAAACCCCACGAGCAGTACTTC.

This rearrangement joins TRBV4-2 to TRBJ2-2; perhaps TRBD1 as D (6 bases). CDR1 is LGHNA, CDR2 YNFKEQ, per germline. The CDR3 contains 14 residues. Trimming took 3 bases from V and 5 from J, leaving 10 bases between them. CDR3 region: CASSQDSYTGELFF. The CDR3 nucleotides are TGTGCCAGCAGCCAGGACAGCTATACCGGGGAGCTGTTTTTT.

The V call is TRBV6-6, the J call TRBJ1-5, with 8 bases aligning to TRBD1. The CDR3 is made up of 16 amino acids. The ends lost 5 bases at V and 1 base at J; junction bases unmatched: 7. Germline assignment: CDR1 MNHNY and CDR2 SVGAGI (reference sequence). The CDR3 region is CASSPAGTGSNQPQHF. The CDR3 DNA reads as TGTGCCAGCAGTCCGGCCGGGACAGGAAGCAATCAGCCCCAGCATTTT.

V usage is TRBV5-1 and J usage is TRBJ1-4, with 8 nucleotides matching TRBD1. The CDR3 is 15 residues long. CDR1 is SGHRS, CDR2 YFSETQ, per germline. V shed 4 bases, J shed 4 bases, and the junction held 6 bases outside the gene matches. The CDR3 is CASSTTGDRNEKLFF. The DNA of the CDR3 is TGCGCCAGCAGCACGACAGGGGACCGTAATGAAAAACTGTTTTTT.

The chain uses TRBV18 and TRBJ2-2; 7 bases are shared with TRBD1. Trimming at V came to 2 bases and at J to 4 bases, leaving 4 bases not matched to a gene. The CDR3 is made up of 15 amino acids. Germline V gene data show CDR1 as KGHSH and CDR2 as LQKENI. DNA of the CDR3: TGTGCCAGCTCACCAGCGACAGGGCTCACCGGGGAGCTGTTTTTT. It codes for CASSPATGLTGELFF. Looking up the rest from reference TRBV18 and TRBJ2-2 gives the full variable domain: NAGVMQNPRHLVRRRGQEARLRCSPMKGHSHVYWYRQLPEEGLKFMVYLQKENIIDESGMPKERFSAEFPKEGPSILRIQQVVRGDSAAYFCASSPATGLTGELFFGEGSRLTVL.

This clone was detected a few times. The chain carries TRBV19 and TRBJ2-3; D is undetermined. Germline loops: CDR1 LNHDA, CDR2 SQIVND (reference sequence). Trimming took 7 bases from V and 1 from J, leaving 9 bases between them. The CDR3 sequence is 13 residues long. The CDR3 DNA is TGTGCCAGTACCCGGAGCGGCACAGATACGCAGTATTTT. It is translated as CASTRSGTDTQYF.